This passage covers 10 T cell receptor beta chains from one sample sequenced in a study of blood T cell repertoires in COVID-19. Clones were sequenced by immunoSEQ multiplex PCR, and TCRdb holds only the in-frame ones, with some missing. The sample contains about 170,000 clones, approximately 79% of which appear only once. The source material was peripheral blood. Receptor source: a woman in her 40s with COVID-19, enrolled during active disease.

This chain joins TRBV4-2 and TRBJ1-1; D is possibly TRBD1 (5 bases). The CDR3 loop spans 13 amino acids. V was cut by 2 bases and J by 3 bases, with 7 bases left in between. Germline lookup yields CDR1 LGHNA and CDR2 YNFKEQ. The CDR3 sequence is CASSQSQDTEAFF. For the CDR3, the DNA is TGTGCCAGCAGCCAATCACAGGACACTGAAGCTTTCTTT.

This chain uses TRBV2 with TRBJ2-2; D is perhaps TRBD1 (5 bases). V was shortened by 6 bases and J by 4 bases, with 15 bases between the two germline ends. The germline CDR1 and CDR2 sequences are SNHLY and FYNNEI. The CDR3 spans 15 residues. CDR3 region: CASRAGLQFTGELFF. The CDR3 nucleotides read TGTGCCAGCAGAGCAGGGCTACAATTCACCGGGGAGCTGTTTTTT.

The chain recombines TRBV7-6 with TRBJ2-5; no clear D gene. The V and J ends lost 5 bases and 5 bases respectively, with 6 bases between them. CDR3 length equals 11 residues. Looked up from germline, CDR1 is SGHVS and CDR2 is FNYEAQ. DNA of the CDR3: TGTGCCAGCAGCAGGCGGGAGACCCAGTACTTC. It encodes CASSRRETQYF.

This chain links TRBV27 with TRBJ2-1; 10 nucleotides line up with TRBD1. The ends lost 3 bases at V and 8 bases at J; junction bases unmatched: 4. The CDR3 contains 14 residues. Germline V gene sequence: CDR1 MNHEY, CDR2 SMNVEV (reference sequence). The CDR3 DNA is TGTGCCAGCAGTTTGACAGGGGGCTTCGATGAGCAGTTCTTC. This encodes CASSLTGGFDEQFF.

The chain couples TRBV7-9 to TRBJ2-1; 10 positions match TRBD2. Per the germline V gene, CDR1 is SEHNR and CDR2 is FQNEAQ (reference sequence). The CDR3 runs to 14 residues. V trimming: 5 bases; J trimming: 5 bases; junction bases outside the gene matches: 3. The CDR3 loop reads CASSSSGRNNEQFF. The CDR3, as DNA: TGTGCCAGCAGCAGTAGCGGGAGGAACAATGAGCAGTTCTTC.

This clone was observed a single time. V and J are TRBV5-1 and TRBJ2-7, with 8 positions matching TRBD1. Germline trimming cut 4 bases from V and 0 bases from J; bases unmatched to any gene: 9. Germline loops: CDR1 SGHRS, CDR2 YFSETQ. The CDR3 sequence is 16 residues long. This CDR3 reads CASSPRTGGISYEQYF. CDR3 coding DNA: TGCGCCAGCAGCCCCCGCACAGGGGGTATCTCCTACGAGCAGTACTTC.

This sequence joins TRBV4-2 and TRBJ1-4; D gene unclear. The CDR3 is 18 residues long. With 0 bases removed from V and 0 bases from J, the gap between germline ends came to 14 bases. Germline V gene lookup returns CDR1 LGHNA and CDR2 YNFKEQ. The CDR3 loop is CASSQDAAELATNEKLFF. The CDR3 DNA sequence: TGTGCCAGCAGCCAAGACGCGGCAGAACTTGCAACTAATGAAAAACTGTTTTTT.

The chain is built from TRBV7-9 and TRBJ1-5, with 7 bases fitting TRBD1. Trimming removed 5 bases from V and 9 bases from J; junction bases left unmatched: 16. CDR1 is SEHNR, CDR2 FQNEAQ, per germline (reference sequence). The CDR3 has 16 residues. In nucleotides, the CDR3 is TGTGCCAGCAGCCCCCTGGGCCCGGGGACAGAGCGGCCCCAGCATTTT. It encodes CASSPLGPGTERPQHF.

CDR3 DNA sequence: TGTGCCAGCGGCACAGTGGATCAGCCCCAGCATTTT. Translating it yields CASGTVDQPQHF. The chain employs TRBV28 and TRBJ1-5; no clear D. The CDR3 covers 12 residues. Between the trimmed V and J ends, which lost 8 bases and 5 bases, there was a span of 10 bases. Germline-derived CDR1 and CDR2 are MDHEN and SYDVKM.

The V and J genes are TRBV28 and TRBJ2-3; the match to TRBD1 covers 8 bases. The CDR3 has 15 residues. Germline V gene sequence: CDR1 MDHEN, CDR2 SYDVKM. The V gene end was trimmed by 5 bases and the J gene end by 4 bases; junction bases not matched to a gene: 8. CDR3 sequence (DNA): TGTGCCAGCAGTCTCCAAGGACAGGGCGCAGATACGCAGTATTTT. Protein sequence: CASSLQGQGADTQYF.